This record concerns one T cell receptor (beta chain) sequence. The source of the sample is a study of human T cells and chemical hapten exposure. Authors' data handling: Sequenced samples showed a median of approximately 100,000 TCRs each, with counts running from around 25,000 to 690,000. TCRdb re-called the RACE reads with MiXCR, one entry per CDR3 protein. The V and J calls and clone size are TCRdb's, not the authors'. Of 65,000 to 95,000 distinct CDR3 sequences in the sample, 8.6% are singletons; the top ten hold roughly 1.6%. Time point reported: healthy volunteer bleed at 6 weeks. Sequencing started from total RNA isolated from unfractionated whole blood. The clonotype was recovered from a female donor in good health. Some clones in this sample may be carry-over from other donors' samples. Sequenced sample: whole blood.

The CDR3 protein is CASSPKSDNSPLHF. The CDR3 bases are TGTGCCAGCTCACCCAAGTCAGATAATTCACCCCTCCACTTT. This chain uses TRBV18 with TRBJ1-6, with unresolved D. CDR1 and CDR2 from the germline V gene are KGHSH and LQKENI. V was cut by 3 bases and J by 5 bases, with 8 bases left in between. The CDR3 is made up of 14 amino acids.